The rows below give T cell receptor beta chains drawn from one sample of a study of blood T cell repertoires in COVID-19. TCRdb's copy holds only in-frame clones and misses some; the assay was immunoSEQ multiplex PCR. The sample has approximately 190,000 clones, around four fifths seen once; the top ten hold less than 20%. Sequencing was performed on peripheral blood. These receptors all stem from a human donor in a cohort sampled during active COVID-19. CDR3s include the opening cysteine and the closing phenylalanine or tryptophan. A D gene is named only where the DNA matches it firmly. The listing skips clone size in some rows; elsewhere it reads once, few, many or a size class.

abundance	d_gene	j_gene	v_gene	CDR3aa	CDR3nt
NA	TRBD1	TRBJ2-1	TRBV3-1/TRBV3-2	CASSQGQGNYNEQFF	TGTGCCAGCAGCCAGGGACAGGGGAACTACAATGAGCAGTTCTTC
NA	NA	TRBJ2-3	TRBV10-3	CAISESGNRVLSTDTQYF	TGTGCCATCAGTGAGTCGGGGAACAGGGTTCTGAGCACAGATACGCAGTATTTT
NA	NA	TRBJ1-3	TRBV19	CASSTGISGNTIYF	TGTGCCAGTAGTACAGGGATCTCTGGAAACACCATATATTTT
once	NA	TRBJ1-5	TRBV2	CASSPAGGGNNQPQHF	TGTGCCAGCAGCCCTGCGGGGGGCGGCAACAATCAGCCCCAGCATTTT
NA	TRBD2	TRBJ2-1	TRBV5-1	CASSLGPGGSYNEQFF	TGCGCCAGCAGCTTGGGTCCGGGAGGGTCCTACAATGAGCAGTTCTTC
NA	NA	TRBJ1-5	TRBV6-6	CASSQKYLQPDQPQHF	TGTGCCAGCAGCCAAAAATACCTACAGCCTGATCAGCCCCAGCATTTT
NA	NA	TRBJ2-1	TRBV25-1	CASSRYRDNEQFF	TGTGCCAGCAGTAGGTACAGGGACAATGAGCAGTTCTTC
NA	NA	TRBJ2-5	TRBV19	CASSIRGTGPHQETQYF	TGTGCCAGTAGTATACGGGGAACAGGGCCCCACCAAGAGACCCAGTACTTC
NA	NA	TRBJ1-5	TRBV19	CASSMPDQPQHF	TGTGCCAGTAGTATGCCAGATCAGCCCCAGCATTTT
NA	NA	TRBJ1-1	TRBV2	CASSKNTPRDLNTEAFF	TGTGCCAGCAGCAAAAATACACCCAGGGACTTAAACACTGAAGCTTTCTTT
NA	NA	TRBJ2-1	TRBV6-5	CASSYTSTNEQFF	TGTGCCAGCAGTTACACTTCAACGAATGAGCAGTTCTTC
NA	TRBD2	TRBJ2-3	TRBV6-5	CASSRLAASTDTQYF	TGTGCCAGCAGTAGACTAGCGGCTAGCACAGATACGCAGTATTTT
NA	NA	TRBJ1-4	TRBV5-1	CASSPTATNEKLFF	TGCGCCAGCAGCCCGACAGCAACTAATGAAAAACTGTTTTTT
once	NA	TRBJ1-1	TRBV6-5	CASGAAGRNTEAFF	TGTGCCAGCGGGGCGGCGGGGCGGAACACTGAAGCTTTCTTT
few	TRBD1	TRBJ2-3	TRBV20-1	CSASGDRVSDTQYF	TGCAGTGCTAGTGGGGACAGGGTCTCAGATACGCAGTATTTT
NA	NA	TRBJ1-1	TRBV7-9	CASSFNPGTEAFF	TGTGCCAGCAGCTTTAATCCGGGCACTGAAGCTTTCTTT
NA	TRBD2	TRBJ2-2	TRBV4-2	CASSQGTSGIHDTGELFF	TGTGCCAGCAGCCAAGGGACTAGCGGGATTCATGACACCGGGGAGCTGTTTTTT
NA	NA	TRBJ1-5	TRBV10-3	CAIRRQNNQPQHF	TGTGCCATCAGACGACAGAACAATCAGCCCCAGCATTTT
few	TRBD1	TRBJ1-1	TRBV7-9	CASSLMTGGLTEAFF	TGTGCCAGCAGCTTAATGACAGGGGGCCTCACTGAAGCTTTCTTT
few	NA	TRBJ2-2	TRBV19	CASWDSRESPVGELFF	TGTGCCAGTTGGGACTCTCGCGAGTCGCCGGTCGGGGAGCTGTTTTTT
NA	TRBD1	TRBJ2-7	TRBV19	CASKGQGASEQYF	TGTGCCAGTAAGGGACAGGGAGCCTCCGAGCAGTACTTC
NA	NA	TRBJ2-3	TRBV29-1	CSVAEGGGDTQYF	TGCAGCGTTGCCGAAGGGGGTGGAGATACGCAGTATTTT
NA	TRBD1	TRBJ2-1	TRBV2	CASSEMGQGSYNEQFF	TGTGCCAGCAGTGAAATGGGACAGGGGTCCTACAATGAGCAGTTCTTC
NA	TRBD2	TRBJ2-5	TRBV7-3	CASSLTTSGGGETQYF	TGTGCCAGCAGCCTGACAACTAGCGGGGGCGGAGAGACCCAGTACTTC
NA	NA	TRBJ2-1	TRBV29-1	CSPGSLEQFF	TGCAGCCCAGGATCACTTGAGCAGTTCTTC
NA	NA	TRBJ2-5	TRBV24-1	CATSGDSGVGETQYF	TGTGCCACCAGTGGCGATTCAGGGGTGGGCGAGACCCAGTACTTC
NA	TRBD1	TRBJ2-7	TRBV18	CASSPTTGHYEQYF	TGTGCCAGCTCACCAACGACAGGGCACTACGAGCAGTACTTC
NA	TRBD2	TRBJ2-3	TRBV2	CASTSGRAKDTQYF	TGTGCCAGCACTAGCGGGAGGGCCAAAGATACGCAGTATTTT
NA	NA	TRBJ2-2	TRBV7-9	CASSQPKGLQAPNTGELFF	TGTGCCAGCAGCCAACCAAAAGGTTTACAGGCGCCGAACACCGGGGAGCTGTTTTTT
NA	NA	TRBJ1-5	TRBV19	CASSAGPNSNQPQHF	TGTGCCAGTAGCGCAGGGCCTAATAGCAATCAGCCCCAGCATTTT
NA	TRBD1	TRBJ2-2	TRBV19	CASSTGGNTGELFF	TGTGCCAGTAGTACAGGGGGTAACACCGGGGAGCTGTTTTTT
NA	TRBD1	TRBJ2-4	TRBV5-1	CASSSTGGSDIQYF	TGCGCCAGCAGCTCCACAGGGGGTTCGGACATTCAGTACTTC
few	TRBD1	TRBJ2-2	TRBV7-9	CASCSLTGTDSAGELFF	TGTGCCAGCTGCTCACTTACCGGGACAGATTCAGCCGGGGAGCTGTTTTTT
NA	NA	TRBJ2-1	TRBV2	CASIKGSGSSYNEQFF	TGTGCCAGCATAAAGGGAAGCGGTAGCTCCTACAATGAGCAGTTCTTC
NA	TRBD1	TRBJ2-7	TRBV18	CASSPGTGVREQYF	TGTGCCAGCTCACCGGGGACAGGGGTCCGCGAGCAGTACTTC
NA	TRBD2	TRBJ2-7	TRBV2	CAGGGDSYYEQYF	TGTGCCGGGGGGGGAGATAGCTACTACGAGCAGTACTTC
NA	TRBD1	TRBJ1-2	TRBV29-1	CSVGDRGGYGYTF	TGCAGCGTTGGGGACAGGGGGGGCTATGGCTACACCTTC
NA	TRBD2	TRBJ2-5	TRBV2	CASSDSSGRAVGETQYF	TGTGCCAGCAGTGACTCTAGCGGGAGGGCCGTGGGAGAGACCCAGTACTTC
NA	TRBD1	TRBJ1-3	TRBV28	CASSLQGTGNTIYF	TGTGCCAGCAGTTTACAGGGGACAGGCAACACCATATATTTT
NA	TRBD1	TRBJ2-4	TRBV5-1	CASSAQQGAANIQYF	TGCGCCAGCAGCGCCCAACAGGGGGCGGCAAACATTCAGTACTTC
NA	NA	TRBJ2-2	TRBV5-1	CASSLGLRNTGELFF	TGCGCCAGCAGCTTGGGACTCAGGAACACCGGGGAGCTGTTTTTT